This T cell receptor (beta chain) was captured in a study of cytomegalovirus exposure and HLA in healthy donors. Study-level findings and limits: The authors enumerated 150 to 200 TCR beta chains as linked to cytomegalovirus. On later analysis, the bulk of CMV-associated TCR beta chains appeared to be HLA-restricted.

Comments on this clone: What it binds is unknown.

Amplification used 60 Vbeta primers and 13 Jbeta primers. Measured with immunoSEQ multiplex PCR; TCRdb has only the in-frame clones, and not every one. The sample yields about 130,000 clones, around four fifths seen once. The CDR3 extends over 15 amino acids. Trimming removed 0 bases from V and 5 bases from J; junction bases left unmatched: 3. The germline V gene has CDR1 MNHEY and CDR2 SVGAGI. Sequenced material: PBMCs. The sequence derives from a woman aged 35 to 49 in good health and CMV-seropositive. The rearrangement uses TRBV6-5 and TRBJ2-5; 10 bases agree with TRBD2. CDR3 DNA: TGTGCCAGCAGTTACTCACTAGCGGGAATGGAGACCCAGTACTTC. It yields the protein CASSYSLAGMETQYF.